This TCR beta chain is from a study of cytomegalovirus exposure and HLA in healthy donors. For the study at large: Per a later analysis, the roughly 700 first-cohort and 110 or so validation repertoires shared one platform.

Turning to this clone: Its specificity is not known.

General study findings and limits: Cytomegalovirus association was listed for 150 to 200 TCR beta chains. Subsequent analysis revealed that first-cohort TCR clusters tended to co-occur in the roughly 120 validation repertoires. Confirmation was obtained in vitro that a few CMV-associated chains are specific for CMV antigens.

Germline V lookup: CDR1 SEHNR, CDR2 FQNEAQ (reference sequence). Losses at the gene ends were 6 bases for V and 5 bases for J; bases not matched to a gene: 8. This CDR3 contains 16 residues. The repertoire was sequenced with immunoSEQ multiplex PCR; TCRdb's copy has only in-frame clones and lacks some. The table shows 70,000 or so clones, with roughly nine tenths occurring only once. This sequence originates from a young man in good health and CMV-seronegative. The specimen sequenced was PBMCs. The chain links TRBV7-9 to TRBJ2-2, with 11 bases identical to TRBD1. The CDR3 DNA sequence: TGTGCCAGCAGTAGGGACAGGGGGGCCGGGACCGGGGAGCTGTTTTTT. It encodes CASSRDRGAGTGELFF.